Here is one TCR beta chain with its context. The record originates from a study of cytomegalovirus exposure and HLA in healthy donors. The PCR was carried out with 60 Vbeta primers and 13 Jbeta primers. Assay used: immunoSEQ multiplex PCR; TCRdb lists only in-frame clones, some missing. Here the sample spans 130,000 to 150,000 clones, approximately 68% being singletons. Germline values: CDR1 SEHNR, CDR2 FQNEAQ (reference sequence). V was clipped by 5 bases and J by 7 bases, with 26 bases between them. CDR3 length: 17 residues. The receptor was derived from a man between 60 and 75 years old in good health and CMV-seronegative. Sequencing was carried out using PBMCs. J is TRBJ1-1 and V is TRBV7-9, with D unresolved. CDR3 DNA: TGTGCCAGCAGCCTCCCCCTTGAGGGCGCGGTGGAATATGAAGCTTTCTTT. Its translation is CASSLPLEGAVEYEAFF.